Sequencing of this T cell receptor (beta chain) was carried out in a study of beta chain features in type 1 diabetes. Heparinised blood was drawn once per donor, averaging around 120 mL. The sequenced template was cDNA made from the entire isolated RNA. Using immunoSEQ multiplex PCR, the repertoire was profiled, and TCRdb retains in-frame clones only, with some absent. The sample lists around 430,000 clones; approximately 31% were seen once. Trimming removed 7 bases at V and 0 bases at J, with 8 bases between. The length of the CDR3 is 13 residues. Per germline, CDR1 MNHEY and CDR2 SMNVEV (reference sequence).

The receptor comes from a man aged 18 to 29 in good health. The V gene is TRBV27, the J gene TRBJ2-3; D may be TRBD2 (5 bases). Sequenced input: naive CD4+ T cells from blood. CDR3 protein: CASNQRSTDTQYF. As DNA, the CDR3 is TGTGCCAGCAACCAGCGGAGCACAGATACGCAGTATTTT.